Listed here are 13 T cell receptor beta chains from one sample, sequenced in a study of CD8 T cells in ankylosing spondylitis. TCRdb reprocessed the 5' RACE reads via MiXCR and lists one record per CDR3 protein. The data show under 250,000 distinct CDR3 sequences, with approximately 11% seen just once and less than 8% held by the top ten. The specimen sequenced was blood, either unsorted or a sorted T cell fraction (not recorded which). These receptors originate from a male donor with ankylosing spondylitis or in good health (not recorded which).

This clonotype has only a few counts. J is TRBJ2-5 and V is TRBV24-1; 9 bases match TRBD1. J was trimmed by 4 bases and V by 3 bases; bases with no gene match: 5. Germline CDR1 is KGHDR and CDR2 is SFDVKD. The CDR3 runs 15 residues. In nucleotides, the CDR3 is TGTGCCACCAGTGATGGGGGACAGGGCGCAGAGACCCAGTACTTC. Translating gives CATSDGGQGAETQYF.

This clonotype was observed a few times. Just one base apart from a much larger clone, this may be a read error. Here the CDR3 DNA reads TGTGCCAGCAGGGGGACAGGGGTCACCGGGGAGCTGTTTTTT. Its protein product is CASRGTGVTGELFF. This sequence joins TRBV2 and TRBJ2-2; 10 nucleotides match TRBD1. The CDR3 extends over 14 amino acids. V gave up 6 bases and J gave up 4 bases; unmatched junction bases: 2. Germline assignment: CDR1 SNHLY and CDR2 FYNNEI.

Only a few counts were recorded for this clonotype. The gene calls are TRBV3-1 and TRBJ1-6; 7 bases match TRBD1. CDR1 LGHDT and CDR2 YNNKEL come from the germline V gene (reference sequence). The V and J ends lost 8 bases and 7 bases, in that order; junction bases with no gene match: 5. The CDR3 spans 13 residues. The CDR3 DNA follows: TGTGCCAGCGCCGGGACAGAAAATTCACCCCTCCACTTT. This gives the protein CASAGTENSPLHF. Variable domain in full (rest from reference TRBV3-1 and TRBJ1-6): DTAVSQTPKYLVTQMGNDKSIKCEQNLGHDTMYWYKQDSKKFLKIMFSYNNKELIINETVPNRFSPKSPDKAHLNLHINSLELGDSAVYFCASAGTENSPLHFGNGTRLTVT.

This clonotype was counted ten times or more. This chain's CDR3 is CSVEDGSGNEQFF. As DNA, the CDR3 is TGCAGCGTTGAAGACGGATCCGGGAATGAGCAGTTCTTC. The rearrangement joins TRBV29-1 to TRBJ2-1; D not resolved. Germline lookup yields CDR1 SQVTM and CDR2 ANQGSEA. The CDR3 sequence is 13 residues long. Trimming took 0 bases from V and 7 from J, leaving 10 bases between them.

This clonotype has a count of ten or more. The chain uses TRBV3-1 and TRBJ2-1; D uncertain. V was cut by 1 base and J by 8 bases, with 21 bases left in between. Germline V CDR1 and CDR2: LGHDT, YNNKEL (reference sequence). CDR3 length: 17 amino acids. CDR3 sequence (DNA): TGTGCCAGCAGCCAAGGGCTACCGATAGATGGTTTACATGAGCAGTTCTTC. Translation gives CASSQGLPIDGLHEQFF.

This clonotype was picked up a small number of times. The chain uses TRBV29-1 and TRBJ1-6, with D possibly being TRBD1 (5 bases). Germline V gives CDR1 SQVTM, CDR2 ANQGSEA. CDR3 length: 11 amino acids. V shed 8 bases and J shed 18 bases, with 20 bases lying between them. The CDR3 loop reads CSRDGREVDHF. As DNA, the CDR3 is TGCAGCAGGGATGGCAGGGAGGTTGACCACTTT.

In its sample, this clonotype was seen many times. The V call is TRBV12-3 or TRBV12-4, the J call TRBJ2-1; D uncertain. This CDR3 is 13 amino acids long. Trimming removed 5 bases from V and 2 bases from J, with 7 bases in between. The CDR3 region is CASSPPPYNEQFF. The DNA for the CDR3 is TGTGCCAGCAGTCCCCCGCCCTACAATGAGCAGTTCTTC.

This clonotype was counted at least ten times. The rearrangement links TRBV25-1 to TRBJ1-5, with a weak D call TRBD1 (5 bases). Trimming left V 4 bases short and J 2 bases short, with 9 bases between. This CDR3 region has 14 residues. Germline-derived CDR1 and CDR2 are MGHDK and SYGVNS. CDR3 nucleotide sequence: TGTGCCAGCAGTGGGAGGGGCGGCAATCAGCCCCAGCATTTT. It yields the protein CASSGRGGNQPQHF.

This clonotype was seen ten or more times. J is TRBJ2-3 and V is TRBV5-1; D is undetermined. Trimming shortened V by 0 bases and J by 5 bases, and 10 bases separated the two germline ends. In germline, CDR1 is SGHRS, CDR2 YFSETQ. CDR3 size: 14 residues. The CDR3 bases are TGCGCCAGCAGCTTGGGCGTAGTTGGAGATACGCAGTATTTT. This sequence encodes CASSLGVVGDTQYF.

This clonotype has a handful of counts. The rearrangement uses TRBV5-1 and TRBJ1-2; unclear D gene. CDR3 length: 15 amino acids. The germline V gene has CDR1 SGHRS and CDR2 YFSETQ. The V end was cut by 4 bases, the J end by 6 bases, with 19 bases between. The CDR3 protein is CASSPADGPADGYTF. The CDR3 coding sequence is TGCGCCAGCAGCCCCGCGGATGGACCGGCGGATGGCTACACCTTC.

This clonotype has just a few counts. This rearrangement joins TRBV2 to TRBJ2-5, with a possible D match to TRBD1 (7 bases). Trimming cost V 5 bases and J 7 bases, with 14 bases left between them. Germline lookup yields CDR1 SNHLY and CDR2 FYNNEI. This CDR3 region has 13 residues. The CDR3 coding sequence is TGTGCCAGCAGTCGCGGGACAGCGGGGACCCAGTACTTC. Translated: CASSRGTAGTQYF.

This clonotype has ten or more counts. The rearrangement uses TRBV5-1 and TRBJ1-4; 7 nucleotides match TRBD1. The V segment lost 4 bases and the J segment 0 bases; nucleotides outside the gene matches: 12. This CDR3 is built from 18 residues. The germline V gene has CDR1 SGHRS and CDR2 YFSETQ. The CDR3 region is CASSPGQINPATNEKLFF. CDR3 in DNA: TGCGCCAGCAGCCCGGGACAGATCAACCCTGCAACTAATGAAAAACTGTTTTTT.

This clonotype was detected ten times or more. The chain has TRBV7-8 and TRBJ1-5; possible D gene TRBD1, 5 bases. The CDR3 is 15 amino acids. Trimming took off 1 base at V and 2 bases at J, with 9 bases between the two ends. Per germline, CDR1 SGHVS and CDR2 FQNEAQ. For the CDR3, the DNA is TGTGCCAGCAGCTTAGTGTCACAGGGCAATCAGCCCCAGCATTTT. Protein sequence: CASSLVSQGNQPQHF.